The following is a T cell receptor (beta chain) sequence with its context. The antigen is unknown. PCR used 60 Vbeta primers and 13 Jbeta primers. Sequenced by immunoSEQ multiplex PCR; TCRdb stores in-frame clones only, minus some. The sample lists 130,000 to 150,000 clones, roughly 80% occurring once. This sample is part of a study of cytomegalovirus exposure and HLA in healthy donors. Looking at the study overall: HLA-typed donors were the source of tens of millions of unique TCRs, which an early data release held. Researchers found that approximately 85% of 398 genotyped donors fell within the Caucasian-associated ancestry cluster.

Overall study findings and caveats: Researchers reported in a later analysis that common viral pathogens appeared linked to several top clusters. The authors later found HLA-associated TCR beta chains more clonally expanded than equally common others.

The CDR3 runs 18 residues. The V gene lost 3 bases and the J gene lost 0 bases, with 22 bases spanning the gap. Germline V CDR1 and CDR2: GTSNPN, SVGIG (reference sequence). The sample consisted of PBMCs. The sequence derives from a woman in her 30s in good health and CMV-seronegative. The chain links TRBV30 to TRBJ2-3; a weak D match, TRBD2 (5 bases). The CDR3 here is CAWRPGWTSIPSTDTQYF. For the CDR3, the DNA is TGTGCCTGGAGACCCGGATGGACTTCCATTCCTAGCACAGATACGCAGTATTTT.